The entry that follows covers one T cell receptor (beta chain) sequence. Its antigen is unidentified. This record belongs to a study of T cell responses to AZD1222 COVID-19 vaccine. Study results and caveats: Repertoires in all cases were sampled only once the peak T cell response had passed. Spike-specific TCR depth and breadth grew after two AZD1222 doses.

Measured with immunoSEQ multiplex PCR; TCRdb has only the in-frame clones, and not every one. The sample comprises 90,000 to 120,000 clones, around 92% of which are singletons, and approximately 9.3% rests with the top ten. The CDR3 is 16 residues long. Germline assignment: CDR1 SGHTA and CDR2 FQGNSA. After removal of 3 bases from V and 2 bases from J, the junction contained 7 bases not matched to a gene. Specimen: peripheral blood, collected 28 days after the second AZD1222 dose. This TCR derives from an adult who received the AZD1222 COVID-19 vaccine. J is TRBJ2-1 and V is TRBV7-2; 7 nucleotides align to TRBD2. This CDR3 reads CASSFVGGSTYNEQFF. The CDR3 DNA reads TGTGCCAGCAGCTTCGTCGGCGGGAGCACCTACAATGAGCAGTTCTTC.